This T cell receptor beta chain was sequenced for a study of T cell responses to AZD1222 COVID-19 vaccine. The method was immunoSEQ multiplex PCR; TCRdb's version includes in-frame clones alone and lacks a portion of them. The sample holds roughly 150,000 clones, more than 80% seen once. Germline V gene lookup returns CDR1 SEHNR and CDR2 FQNEAQ (reference sequence). The CDR3 length is 13 residues. V gave up 4 bases and J gave up 4 bases, with 9 bases separating them. The input for sequencing was peripheral blood, taken on day 0 of AZD1222 vaccination. This TCR was sampled from an adult in good health. V usage is TRBV7-9 and J usage is TRBJ2-3; D call uncertain. The CDR3 DNA is TGTGCCAGCAGCTCGCCTACAGCAGATACGCAGTATTTT. Translating it yields CASSSPTADTQYF.